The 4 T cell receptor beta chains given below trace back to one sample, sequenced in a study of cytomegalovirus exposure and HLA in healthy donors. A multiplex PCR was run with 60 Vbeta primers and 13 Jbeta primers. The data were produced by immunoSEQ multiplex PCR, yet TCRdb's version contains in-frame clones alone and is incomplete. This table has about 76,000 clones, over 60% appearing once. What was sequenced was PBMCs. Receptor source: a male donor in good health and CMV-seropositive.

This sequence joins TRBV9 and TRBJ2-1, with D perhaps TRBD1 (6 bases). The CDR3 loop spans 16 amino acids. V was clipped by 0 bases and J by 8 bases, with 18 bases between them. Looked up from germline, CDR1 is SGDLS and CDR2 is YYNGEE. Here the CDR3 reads CASSVDAGQPFDEQFF. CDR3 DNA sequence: TGTGCCAGCAGCGTAGATGCTGGACAGCCATTTGATGAGCAGTTCTTC.

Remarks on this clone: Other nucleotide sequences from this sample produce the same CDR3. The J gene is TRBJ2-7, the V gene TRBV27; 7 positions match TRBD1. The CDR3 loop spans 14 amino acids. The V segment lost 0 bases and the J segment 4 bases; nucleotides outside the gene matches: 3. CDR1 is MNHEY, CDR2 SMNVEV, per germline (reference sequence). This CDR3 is CASSLSGRGYEQYF. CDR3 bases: TGTGCCAGCAGTTTATCGGGCAGGGGGTACGAGCAGTACTTC.

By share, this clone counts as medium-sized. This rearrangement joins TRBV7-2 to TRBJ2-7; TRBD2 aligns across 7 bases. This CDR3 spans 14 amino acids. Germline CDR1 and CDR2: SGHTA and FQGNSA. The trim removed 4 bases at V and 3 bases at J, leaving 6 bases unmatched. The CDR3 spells CASSSPGLNYEQYF. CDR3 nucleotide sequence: TGTGCCAGCAGCTCCCCGGGACTAAACTACGAGCAGTACTTC.

CDR3 sequence reads: CASSVTGQPYNEQFF. The CDR3 DNA reads as TGTGCCAGCAGCGTGACGGGACAGCCTTACAATGAGCAGTTCTTC. The J gene is TRBJ2-1, the V gene TRBV9, with 7 bases identical to TRBD1. The length of the CDR3 is 15 residues. Germline V gene data show CDR1 as SGDLS and CDR2 as YYNGEE. The ends lost 2 bases at V and 4 bases at J; junction bases unmatched: 6.